Following are 10 T cell receptor beta chains from one sample sequenced in a study of blood T cells in healthy people across ages. A second PCR of about 6 to 12 cycles used a sample-barcoded 5' primer and a J-beta primer mix. A single record per CDR3 protein comes from TCRdb applying MiXCR to the 5' RACE reads. Here the sample spans about 1.1 million distinct CDR3 sequences, around two fifths being singletons. Source material: blood. These receptors originate from a man younger than 30 in good health.

V usage is TRBV12-3 or TRBV12-4 and J usage is TRBJ1-1; a possible D gene is TRBD1 (5 bases). The V end lost 6 bases, the J end lost 6 bases, and 8 bases lay between the germline ends. The CDR3 covers 11 residues. CDR3 DNA: TGTGCCAGCAGGCAGGGTTCTGAAGCTTTCTTT. This translates into CASRQGSEAFF.

The chain is built from TRBV6-6 and TRBJ1-6; D uncertain. Germline lookup yields CDR1 MNHNY and CDR2 SVGAGI (reference sequence). The CDR3 runs to 15 residues. Trimming removed 6 bases at V and 0 bases at J, with 9 bases between. The CDR3 sequence is CASRPSSSYNSPLHF. Here the CDR3 DNA reads TGTGCCAGCAGGCCCAGTAGCTCCTATAATTCACCCCTCCACTTT.

V gene TRBV11-1 combines with J gene TRBJ1-1; D uncertain. This CDR3 comprises 14 residues. The V and J ends lost 5 bases and 3 bases respectively, with 13 bases between them. Germline CDR1 and CDR2: SGHAT and FQDESV (reference sequence). The CDR3, as DNA: TGTGCCAGCAGCGCGGACGGGCTGGACACTGAAGCTTTCTTT. Translated: CASSADGLDTEAFF.

Only a few counts were recorded for this clonotype. The rearrangement uses TRBV6-2 or TRBV6-3 and TRBJ1-1; D might be TRBD1 (6 bases). V lost 5 bases, J lost 5 bases, and 15 bases lay in between. The CDR3 contains 14 residues. CDR1 and CDR2 (germline): MNHEY, SVGEGT. The CDR3 DNA reads TGTGCCAGCAGTCAAAACCGGGGGGCGACTGAAGCTTTCTTT. Translated, it gives CASSQNRGATEAFF.

The chain joins TRBV3-1 to TRBJ2-1; TRBD2 aligns across 8 bases. V lost 2 bases and J lost 4; bases outside the gene matches: 4. The CDR3 is 15 residues long. Germline V gene sequence: CDR1 LGHDT, CDR2 YNNKEL (reference sequence). The DNA for the CDR3 is TGTGCCAGCAGCCAATTCGGGGGGGAATACAATGAGCAGTTCTTC. This sequence encodes CASSQFGGEYNEQFF.

This chain uses TRBV5-1 with TRBJ1-1; 8 bases are a match to TRBD1. V shed 4 bases and J 3 bases; nucleotides not matched to a gene: 14. CDR3 size: 17 residues. Germline-derived CDR1 and CDR2 are SGHRS and YFSETQ. The CDR3 spells CASSPFRQGIMDTEAFF. The CDR3 region has the DNA TGCGCCAGCAGCCCTTTCAGACAGGGGATTATGGACACTGAAGCTTTCTTT.

This chain uses TRBV28 with TRBJ2-1; 10 bases match TRBD1. This CDR3 is built from 15 residues. Germline V gene data show CDR1 as MDHEN and CDR2 as SYDVKM. Losses at the gene ends were 6 bases for V and 4 bases for J; bases not matched to a gene: 6. CDR3 nucleotide sequence: TGTGCCAGCAGCACACCGGGACAGGGGTACAATGAGCAGTTCTTC. This gives the protein CASSTPGQGYNEQFF.

J is TRBJ2-3 and V is TRBV6-2 or TRBV6-3; 9 bases align to TRBD1. The germline gives CDR1 MNHEY, CDR2 SVGEGT. J gave up 4 bases and V 0 bases, and 5 bases lay outside the gene matches. This CDR3 comprises 16 residues. CDR3 residues: CASSYSGTGKSDTQYF. The CDR3 bases are TGTGCCAGCAGTTACTCAGGGACAGGGAAGTCAGATACGCAGTATTTT.

This clonotype has just a few counts. This chain links TRBV4-1 with TRBJ1-2; no firm D call. The CDR3 loop spans 14 amino acids. V was pared by 1 base and J by 4 bases, with 10 bases between. In germline, CDR1 is MGHRA, CDR2 YSYEKL. The CDR3: CASSQAWGIYGYTF. CDR3 in DNA: TGCGCCAGCAGCCAAGCTTGGGGAATCTATGGCTACACCTTC.

The chain links TRBV12-3 or TRBV12-4 to TRBJ1-4; D possibly corresponds to TRBD1 (6 bases). This CDR3 has 14 amino acids. Trimming took off 5 bases at V and 3 bases at J, with 10 bases between the two ends. The CDR3 is CASSTGTANEKLFF. DNA of the CDR3: TGTGCCAGCAGTACAGGGACGGCTAATGAAAAACTGTTTTTT.